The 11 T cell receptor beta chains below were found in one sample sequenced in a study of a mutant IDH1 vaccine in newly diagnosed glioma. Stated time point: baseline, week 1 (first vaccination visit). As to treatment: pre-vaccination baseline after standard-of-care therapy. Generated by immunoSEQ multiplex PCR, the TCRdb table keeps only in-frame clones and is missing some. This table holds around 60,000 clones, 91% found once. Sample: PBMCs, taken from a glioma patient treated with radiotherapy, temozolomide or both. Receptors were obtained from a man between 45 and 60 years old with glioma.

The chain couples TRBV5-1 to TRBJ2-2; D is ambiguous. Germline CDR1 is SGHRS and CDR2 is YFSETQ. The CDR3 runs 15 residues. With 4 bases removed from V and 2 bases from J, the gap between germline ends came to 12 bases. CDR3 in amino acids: CASSILELNTGELFF. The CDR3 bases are TGCGCCAGCAGCATTCTGGAATTAAACACCGGGGAGCTGTTTTTT.

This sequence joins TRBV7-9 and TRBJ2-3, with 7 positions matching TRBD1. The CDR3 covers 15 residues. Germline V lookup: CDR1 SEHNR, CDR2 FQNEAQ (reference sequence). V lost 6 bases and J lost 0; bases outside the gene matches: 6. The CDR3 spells CASRPGQESTDTQYF. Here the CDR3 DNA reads TGTGCCAGCAGGCCAGGACAGGAGAGCACAGATACGCAGTATTTT.

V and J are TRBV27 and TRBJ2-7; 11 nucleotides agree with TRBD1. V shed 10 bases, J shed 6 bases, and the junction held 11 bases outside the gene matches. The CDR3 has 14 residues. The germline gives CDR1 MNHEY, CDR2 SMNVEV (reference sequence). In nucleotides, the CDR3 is TGTGCCATCGGACCCGGACAGGGGGCTTCCGAGCAGTACTTC. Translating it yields CAIGPGQGASEQYF.

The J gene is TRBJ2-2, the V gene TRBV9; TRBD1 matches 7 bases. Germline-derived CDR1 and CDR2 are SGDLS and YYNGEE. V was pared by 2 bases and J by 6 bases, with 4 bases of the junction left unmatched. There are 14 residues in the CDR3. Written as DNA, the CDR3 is TGTGCCAGCAGCGTCAGGGGGTCCGCCGGGGAGCTGTTTTTT. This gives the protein CASSVRGSAGELFF.

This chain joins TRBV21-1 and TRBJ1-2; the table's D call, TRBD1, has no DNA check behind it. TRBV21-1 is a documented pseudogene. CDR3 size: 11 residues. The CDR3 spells CASSKQGGYTF. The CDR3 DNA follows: TGTGCCAGCAGCAAACAGGGTGGCTACACCTTC.

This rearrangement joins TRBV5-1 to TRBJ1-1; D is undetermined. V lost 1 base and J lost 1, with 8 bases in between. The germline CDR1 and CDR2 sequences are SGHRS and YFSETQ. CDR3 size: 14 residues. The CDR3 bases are TGCGCCAGCAGCTTGAGTCCGCCGAACACTGAAGCTTTCTTT. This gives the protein CASSLSPPNTEAFF.

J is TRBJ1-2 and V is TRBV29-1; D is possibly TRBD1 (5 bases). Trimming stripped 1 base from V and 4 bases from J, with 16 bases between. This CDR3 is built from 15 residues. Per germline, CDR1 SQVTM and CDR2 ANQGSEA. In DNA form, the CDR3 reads TGCAGCGTTGAAGGCCCCACCAGGGTGGGCTATGGCTACACCTTC. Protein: CSVEGPTRVGYGYTF.

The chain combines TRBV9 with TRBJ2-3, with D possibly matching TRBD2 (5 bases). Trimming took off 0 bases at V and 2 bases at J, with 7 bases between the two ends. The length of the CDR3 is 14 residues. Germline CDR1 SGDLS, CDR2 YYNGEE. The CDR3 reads CASSVAGNTDTQYF. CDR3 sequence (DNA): TGTGCCAGCAGCGTAGCCGGGAACACAGATACGCAGTATTTT.

The CDR3 loop is CATQGAESTDTQYF. CDR3 nucleotide sequence: TGTGCCACACAAGGAGCGGAGAGCACAGATACGCAGTATTTT. The V gene is TRBV5-4, the J gene TRBJ2-3; weak D call: TRBD2 (5 bases). Per germline, CDR1 SGHNT and CDR2 YYREEE (reference sequence). The length of the CDR3 is 14 residues. V dropped 9 bases and J dropped 0 bases, with 14 bases sitting between them.

The CDR3 is CASSEQTSGSGAQYF. The CDR3 coding sequence is TGTGCCAGCAGCGAACAGACTAGCGGTTCCGGGGCCCAGTACTTC. The rearrangement joins TRBV7-9 to TRBJ2-5, with TRBD2 identical over 9 bases. With 5 bases clipped from V and 9 bases from J, the junction kept 13 bases outside the gene matches. Looked up from germline, CDR1 is SEHNR and CDR2 is FQNEAQ (reference sequence). There are 15 residues in the CDR3.

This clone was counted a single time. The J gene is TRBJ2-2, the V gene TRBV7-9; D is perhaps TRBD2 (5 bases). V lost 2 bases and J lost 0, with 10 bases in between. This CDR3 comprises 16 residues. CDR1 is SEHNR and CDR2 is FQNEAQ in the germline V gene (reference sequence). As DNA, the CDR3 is TGTGCCAGCAGCTTATGGAATAGCGCGAACACCGGGGAGCTGTTTTTT. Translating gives CASSLWNSANTGELFF.